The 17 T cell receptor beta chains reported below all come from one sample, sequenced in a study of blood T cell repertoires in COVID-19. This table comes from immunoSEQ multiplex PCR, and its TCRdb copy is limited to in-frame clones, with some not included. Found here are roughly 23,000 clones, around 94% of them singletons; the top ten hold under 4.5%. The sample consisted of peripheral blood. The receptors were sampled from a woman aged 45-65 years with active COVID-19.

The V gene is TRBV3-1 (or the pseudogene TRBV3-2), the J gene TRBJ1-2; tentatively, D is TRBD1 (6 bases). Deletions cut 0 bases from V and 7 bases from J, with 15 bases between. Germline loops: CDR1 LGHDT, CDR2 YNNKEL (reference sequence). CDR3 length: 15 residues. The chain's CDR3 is CASSQDRSRGTGYTF. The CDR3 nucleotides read TGTGCCAGCAGCCAAGATCGGAGCAGGGGAACTGGCTACACCTTC.

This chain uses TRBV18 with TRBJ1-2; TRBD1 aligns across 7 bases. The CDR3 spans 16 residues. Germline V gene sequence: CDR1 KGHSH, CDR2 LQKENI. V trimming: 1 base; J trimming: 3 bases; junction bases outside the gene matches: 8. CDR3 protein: CASSPRRDRADYGYTF. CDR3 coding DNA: TGTGCCAGCTCACCACGACGTGACAGGGCGGACTATGGCTACACCTTC.

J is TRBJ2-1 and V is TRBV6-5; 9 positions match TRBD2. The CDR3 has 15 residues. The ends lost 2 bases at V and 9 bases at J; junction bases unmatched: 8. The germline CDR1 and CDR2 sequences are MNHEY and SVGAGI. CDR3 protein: CASSYGHLAGIEQFF. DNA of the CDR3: TGTGCCAGCAGTTACGGTCACCTAGCGGGAATTGAGCAGTTCTTC.

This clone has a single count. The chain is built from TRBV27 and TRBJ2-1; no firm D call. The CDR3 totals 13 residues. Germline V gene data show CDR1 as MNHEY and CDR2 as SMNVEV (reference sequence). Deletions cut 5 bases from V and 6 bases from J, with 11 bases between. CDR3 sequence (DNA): TGTGCCAGCAGTACCGTAGCAGTCAATGAGCAGTTCTTC. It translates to CASSTVAVNEQFF.

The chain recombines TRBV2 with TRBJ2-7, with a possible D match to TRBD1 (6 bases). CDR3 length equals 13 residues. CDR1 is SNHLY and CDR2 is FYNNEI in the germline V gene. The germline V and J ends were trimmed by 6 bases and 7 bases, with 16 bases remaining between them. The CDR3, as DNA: TGTGCCAGCAGCGAAACAGGGATCGGGGAGCAGTACGTC. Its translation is CASSETGIGEQYV.

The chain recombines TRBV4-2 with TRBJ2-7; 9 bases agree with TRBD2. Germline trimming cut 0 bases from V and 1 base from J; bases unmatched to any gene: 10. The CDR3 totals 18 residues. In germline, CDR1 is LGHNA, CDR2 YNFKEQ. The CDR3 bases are TGTGCCAGCAGCCAAGAAAGGGCGGCTAGCGGGATTTCCTACGAGCAGTACTTC. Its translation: CASSQERAASGISYEQYF.

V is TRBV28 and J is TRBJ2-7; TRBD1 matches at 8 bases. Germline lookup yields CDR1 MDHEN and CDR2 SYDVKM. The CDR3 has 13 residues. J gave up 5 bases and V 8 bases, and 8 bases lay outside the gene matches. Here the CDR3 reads CASSDRVFDEQYV. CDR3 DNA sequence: TGTGCCAGCTCGGACAGGGTCTTCGACGAGCAGTACGTC.

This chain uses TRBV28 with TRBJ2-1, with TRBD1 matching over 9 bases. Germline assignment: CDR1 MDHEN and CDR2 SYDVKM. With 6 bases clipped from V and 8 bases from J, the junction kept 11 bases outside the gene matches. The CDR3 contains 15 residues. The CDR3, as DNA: TGTGCCAGCAGAAAAGGGGGACAGGGTGTCGATGAGCAGTTCTTC. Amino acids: CASRKGGQGVDEQFF.

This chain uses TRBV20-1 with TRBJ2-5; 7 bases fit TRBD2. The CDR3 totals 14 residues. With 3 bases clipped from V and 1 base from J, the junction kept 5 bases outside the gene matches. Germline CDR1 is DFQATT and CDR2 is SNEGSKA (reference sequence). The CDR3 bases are TGCAGTGCTAGTCAGGGAGGGGTCCAAGAGACCCAGTACTTC. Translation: CSASQGGVQETQYF.

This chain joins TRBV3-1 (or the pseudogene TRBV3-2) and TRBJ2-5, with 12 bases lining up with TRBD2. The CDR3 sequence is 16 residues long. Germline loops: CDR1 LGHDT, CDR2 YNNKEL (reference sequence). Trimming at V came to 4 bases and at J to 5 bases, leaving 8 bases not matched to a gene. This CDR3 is CASSPLTSGSGETQYF. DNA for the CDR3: TGTGCCAGCAGCCCCCTGACTAGCGGGAGTGGTGAGACCCAGTACTTC.

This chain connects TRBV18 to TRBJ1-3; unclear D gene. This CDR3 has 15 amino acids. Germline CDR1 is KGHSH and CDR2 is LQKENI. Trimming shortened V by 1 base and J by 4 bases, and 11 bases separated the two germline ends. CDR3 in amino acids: CASSPRGLEGNTIYF. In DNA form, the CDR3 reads TGTGCCAGCTCACCACGAGGGCTGGAGGGAAACACCATATATTTT.

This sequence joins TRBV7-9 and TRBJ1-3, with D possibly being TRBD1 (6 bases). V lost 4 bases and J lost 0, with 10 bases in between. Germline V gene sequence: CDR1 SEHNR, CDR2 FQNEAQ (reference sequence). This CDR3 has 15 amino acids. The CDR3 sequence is CASSSTGFSGNTIYF. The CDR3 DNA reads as TGTGCCAGCAGCTCGACAGGATTCTCTGGAAACACCATATATTTT.

CDR3 in amino acids: CASSYSTGMNTEAFF. For the CDR3, the DNA is TGTGCCAGCAGTTATTCGACGGGGATGAACACTGAAGCTTTCTTT. The chain carries TRBV28 and TRBJ1-1, with no clear D. The germline V gene has CDR1 MDHEN and CDR2 SYDVKM. The CDR3 length is 15 residues. V was trimmed by 4 bases and J by 0 bases, leaving 12 bases between them.

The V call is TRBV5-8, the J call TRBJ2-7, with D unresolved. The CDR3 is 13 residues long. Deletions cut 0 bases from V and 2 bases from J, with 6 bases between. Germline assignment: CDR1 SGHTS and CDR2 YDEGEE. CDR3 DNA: TGTGCCAGCAGCTTGGTGGCACCCTACGAGCAGTACGTC. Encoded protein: CASSLVAPYEQYV.

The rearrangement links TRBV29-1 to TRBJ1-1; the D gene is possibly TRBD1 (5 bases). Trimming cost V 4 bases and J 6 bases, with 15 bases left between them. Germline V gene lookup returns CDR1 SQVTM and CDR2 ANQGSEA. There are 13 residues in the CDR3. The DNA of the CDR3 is TGCAGCGTTGTCAGGGCCGGTGCAGCTGAAGCTTTCTTT. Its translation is CSVVRAGAAEAFF.

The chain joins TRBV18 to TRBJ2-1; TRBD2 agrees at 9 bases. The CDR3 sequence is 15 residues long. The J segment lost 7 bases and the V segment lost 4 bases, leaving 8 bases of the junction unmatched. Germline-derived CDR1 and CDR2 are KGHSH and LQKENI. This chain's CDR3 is CASSLPGLAGNEQFF. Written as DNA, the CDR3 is TGTGCCAGCTCACTACCGGGACTAGCAGGAAATGAGCAGTTCTTC.

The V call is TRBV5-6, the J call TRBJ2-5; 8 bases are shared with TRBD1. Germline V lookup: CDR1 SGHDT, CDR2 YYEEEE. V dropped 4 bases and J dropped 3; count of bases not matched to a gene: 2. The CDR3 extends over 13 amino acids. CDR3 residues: CASSEGQEETQYF. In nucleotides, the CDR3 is TGTGCCAGCAGCGAGGGACAGGAAGAGACCCAGTACTTC.